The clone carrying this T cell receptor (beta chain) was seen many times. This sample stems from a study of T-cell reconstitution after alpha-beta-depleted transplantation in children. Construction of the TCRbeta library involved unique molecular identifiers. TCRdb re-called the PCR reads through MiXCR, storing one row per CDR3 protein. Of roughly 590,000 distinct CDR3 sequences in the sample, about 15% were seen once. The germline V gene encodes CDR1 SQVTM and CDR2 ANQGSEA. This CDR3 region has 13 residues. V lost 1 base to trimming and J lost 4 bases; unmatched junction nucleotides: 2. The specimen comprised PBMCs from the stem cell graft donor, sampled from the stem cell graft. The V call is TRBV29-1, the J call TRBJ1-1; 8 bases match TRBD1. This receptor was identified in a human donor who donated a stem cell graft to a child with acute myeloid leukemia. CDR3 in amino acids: CSVEGTGRTEAFF. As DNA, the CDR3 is TGCAGCGTTGAAGGGACAGGGCGCACTGAAGCTTTCTTT.